This TCR beta chain derives from a study of beta chain features in type 1 diabetes. Overall study: Age, gender, cell numbers and subset yield matched between patients and controls. Study conclusions and caveats: Unsettled here was the matter of whether HLA type influences TCRB rearrangement. A possible short-template PCR bias applies equally to patients and controls.

Germline-derived CDR1 and CDR2 are SNHLY and FYNNEI. The CDR3 sequence is 12 residues long. The V and J ends lost 2 bases and 8 bases respectively, with 9 bases between them. Of note for this clone: Its specificity is unknown.

Cell sorting via CD45RO/CCR7/CD25/CD127/CD95/CD27 was performed to obtain CD4+ naive, central memory, regulatory and stem cell-like memory cells. Investigators reverse transcribed all isolated RNA, so they sequenced expressed TCRB transcripts. TCRdb's table, derived via immunoSEQ multiplex PCR, lists solely in-frame clones and lacks some. The sample has hundreds of thousands of clones, about 70% seen once; the top ten hold approximately 0.05%. This receptor was obtained from a man aged 30 to 39 in good health. What was sequenced was naive CD4+ T cells from blood. This chain uses TRBV2 with TRBJ1-1; D unclear. The CDR3 coding sequence is TGTGCCAGCAGTGAACGAGGCACCGAAGCTTTCTTT. It translates to CASSERGTEAFF.